The 9 T cell receptor beta chains presented below share a single source sample, sequenced in a study of T cell repertoires in cytomegalovirus infection. Their specific antigens are unknown. MiXCR, applied by TCRdb to the reads, yields one record per CDR3 protein. The sample has around 900,000 distinct CDR3 sequences; roughly 30% are singletons. Sequencing used cultured CD8+ T cells from PBMCs, obtained from culture after CMV antigen stimulation. All receptors come from a human donor in good health (CMV status not recorded). Some clones in this sample may be carry-over from other donors' samples.

The CDR3 protein is CASSEPLGTGQGYTF. For the CDR3, the DNA is TGTGCCAGCAGTGAGCCCCTAGGGACAGGGCAAGGCTACACCTTC. The chain carries TRBV25-1 and TRBJ1-2; 9 bases map to TRBD1. From germline, CDR1 is MGHDK and CDR2 SYGVNS. CDR3 size: 15 residues. Trimming took 3 bases from V and 8 from J; bases not matched to a gene: 10.

This clonotype was detected a few times. The chain uses TRBV3-1 and TRBJ2-3; either TRBD1 or TRBD2 may fit D (5 bases each). Trimming shortened V by 5 bases and J by 5 bases, and 14 bases separated the two germline ends. The CDR3 covers 14 residues. The germline V gene has CDR1 LGHDT and CDR2 YNNKEL (reference sequence). The CDR3 here is CASSTRDRQDTQYF. In nucleotides, the CDR3 is TGTGCCAGCAGCACCCGGGACCGACAAGATACGCAGTATTTT.

Worth noting for this clonotype: One end of the junction is discordant with germline, which a read error may explain. The chain is built from TRBV4-2 and TRBJ2-3; D unclear. The end of the DNA aligns better with TRBJ1-5, so the J call may be wrong. The V gene's germline CDR1 is LGHNA and CDR2 YNFKEQ. This CDR3 has 15 residues. The CDR3 region is CAGSQEVTPIDTQHF. The CDR3 DNA reads TGTGCCGGCAGCCAGGAGGTCACCCCCATTGATACGCAGCATTTT.

This clonotype was observed many times. The CDR3 spells CASSPSAGGPDEQFF. In nucleotides, the CDR3 is TGTGCCAGCAGCCCCTCAGCGGGGGGGCCGGATGAGCAGTTCTTC. This chain links TRBV7-8 with TRBJ2-1; 10 bases map to TRBD2. The CDR3 runs to 15 residues. Germline V gives CDR1 SGHVS, CDR2 FQNEAQ. J lost 8 bases, V lost 5 bases, and 9 bases had no gene match.

This clonotype has a handful of counts. V gene TRBV2 combines with J gene TRBJ1-5; 10 nucleotides match TRBD1. The CDR3 runs to 16 residues. V lost 5 bases, J lost 1 base, and 5 bases stayed unmatched. Germline CDR1 reads SNHLY; CDR2 reads FYNNEI. Here the CDR3 DNA reads TGTGCCAGCAGTCCCGGGACAGGGGAGAGCAATCAGCCCCAGCATTTT. It translates to CASSPGTGESNQPQHF.

This clonotype was found a few times. This rearrangement joins TRBV7-3 to TRBJ1-2; D not resolved. CDR1 SGHTA and CDR2 FQGTGA come from the germline V gene. This CDR3 region has 15 residues. Trimming shortened V by 2 bases and J by 1 base, and 11 bases separated the two germline ends. CDR3 in amino acids: CASSLGVRLNYGYTF. The CDR3 DNA reads TGTGCCAGCAGCTTAGGTGTCAGACTTAACTATGGCTACACCTTC.

This clonotype was seen a handful of times. The chain recombines TRBV24-1 with TRBJ2-1; possible D gene TRBD2, 6 bases. V lost 4 bases to trimming and J lost 0 bases, with 18 bases between them. Germline CDR1 is KGHDR and CDR2 is SFDVKD. The CDR3 is 18 residues long. This CDR3 reads CATSDPIKEGSSYNEQFF. The CDR3, as DNA: TGTGCCACCAGTGACCCCATAAAGGAGGGAAGCTCCTACAATGAGCAGTTCTTC.

The chain uses TRBV27 and TRBJ1-5; perhaps TRBD1 as D (5 bases). Germline CDR1 and CDR2: MNHEY and SMNVEV (reference sequence). The V end lost 5 bases, the J end lost 6 bases, and 14 bases lay between the germline ends. CDR3 size: 14 residues. The CDR3, as DNA: TGTGCCAGCAGTACCAGCGGGGCGGGTCAGCCCCAGCATTTT. It specifies CASSTSGAGQPQHF.

In regard to this clonotype: Possible read error: a much larger clone is one base away. This chain links TRBV7-2 with TRBJ2-6; the D is unclear. CDR1 SGHTA and CDR2 FQGNSA come from the germline V gene. CDR3 length equals 15 residues. CDR3 region: CASSIGSAGTNVLTF. The CDR3 nucleotides are TGTGCCAGCAGCATTGGCTCGGCTGGGACCAACGTCCTGACTTTC.